Following are 5 T cell receptor beta chains from one sample sequenced in a study of cytomegalovirus exposure and HLA in healthy donors. PCR was performed using 60 Vbeta and 13 Jbeta primers. Here immunoSEQ multiplex PCR was the method, and the copy in TCRdb shows in-frame clones only, minus some. The sample lists some 120,000 clones, roughly 68% occurring once. Sequencing was done on a sample of PBMCs. These receptor sequences come from a woman in her 50s in good health and CMV-seropositive.

This clone was found a few times. The chain joins TRBV7-9 to TRBJ1-1; 10 positions match TRBD1. Germline V lookup: CDR1 SEHNR, CDR2 FQNEAQ (reference sequence). The CDR3 runs 14 residues. After removal of 4 bases from V and 7 bases from J, the junction contained 6 bases not matched to a gene. The DNA for the CDR3 is TGTGCCAGCAGCTGGGGACAGGGGAAGGGTGAAGCTTTCTTT. It specifies CASSWGQGKGEAFF. The full variable domain, with the rest looked up from reference TRBV7-9 and TRBJ1-1, is DTGVSQNPRHKITKRGQNVTFRCDPISEHNRLYWYRQTLGQGPEFLTYFQNEAQLEKSRLLSDRFSAERPKGSFSTLEIQRTEQGDSAMYLCASSWGQGKGEAFFGQGTRLTVV.

This chain links TRBV10-2 with TRBJ1-2; D is perhaps TRBD1 (5 bases). The CDR3 runs 12 residues. With 6 bases removed from V and 6 bases from J, the gap between germline ends came to 11 bases. Germline lookup yields CDR1 WSHSY and CDR2 SAAADI. The CDR3 sequence is CASRAGGHGYTF. The CDR3 DNA is TGCGCCAGCAGAGCGGGGGGTCATGGCTACACCTTC.

The chain uses TRBV5-1 and TRBJ2-2; TRBD2 might be the D (5 bases). Trimming took off 5 bases at V and 0 bases at J, with 11 bases between the two ends. This CDR3 contains 15 residues. Per the germline V gene, CDR1 is SGHRS and CDR2 is YFSETQ. DNA for the CDR3: TGCGCCAGCAGTATAGAGCGGCCGAACACCGGGGAGCTGTTTTTT. Its protein product is CASSIERPNTGELFF.

The V call is TRBV5-6, the J call TRBJ2-5; 11 nucleotides line up with TRBD2. Germline trimming cut 2 bases from V and 1 base from J; bases unmatched to any gene: 1. This CDR3 is built from 15 residues. Germline V gives CDR1 SGHDT, CDR2 YYEEEE. In DNA, the CDR3 is TGTGCCAGCAGCTTAGGACTAGCGGGCCAAGAGACCCAGTACTTC. Protein product: CASSLGLAGQETQYF. Using reference TRBV5-6 and TRBJ2-5 for the parts outside the CDR3, the full variable domain is DAGVTQSPTHLIKTRGQQVTLRCSPKSGHDTVSWYQQALGQGPQFIFQYYEEEERQRGNFPDRFSGHQFPNYSSELNVNALLLGDSALYLCASSLGLAGQETQYFGPGTRLLVL.

CDR3 amino acids: CASSGGRSPLHF. The CDR3 DNA reads as TGTGCCAGCAGCGGTGGGAGGTCACCCCTCCACTTT. The chain links TRBV11-1 to TRBJ1-6; D not resolved. The CDR3 sequence is 12 residues long. Germline V lookup: CDR1 SGHAT, CDR2 FQDESV (reference sequence). Between the trimmed V and J ends, which lost 5 bases and 10 bases, there was a span of 9 bases.